Listed here are 15 T cell receptor beta chains from one sample, sequenced in a study of cytotoxic CD8 clonotypes in ibrutinib-treated CLL. Some clones are missing from TCRdb's copy, which holds only in-frame ones; the method was immunoSEQ multiplex PCR. The sample shows some 80,000 clones, 70% to 80% of them seen only once. Sample: PBMCs, taken after 12 months of ibrutinib treatment. The receptors derive from a human donor with chronic lymphocytic leukemia.

The chain recombines TRBV11-3 with TRBJ2-7, with D maybe TRBD1 (6 bases). Germline loops: CDR1 SGHNT, CDR2 YENEEA. With 5 bases removed from V and 0 bases from J, the gap between germline ends came to 11 bases. The CDR3 loop spans 14 amino acids. The CDR3 nucleotides are TGTGCCAGCAGCCCCCGGGACAACTCCTACGAGCAGTACTTC. This codes for CASSPRDNSYEQYF.

The chain is built from TRBV19 and TRBJ2-7; D may correspond to TRBD1 or TRBD2 (5 bases each). The length of the CDR3 is 14 residues. Germline CDR1 is LNHDA and CDR2 is SQIVND (reference sequence). V lost 2 bases and J lost 4, with 12 bases in between. CDR3 nucleotides: TGTGCCAGTAGTATAACGGGACCGGCGTACGAGCAGTACTTC. Protein product: CASSITGPAYEQYF.

CDR3 sequence: CASSSNRVYSNQPQHF. The CDR3 bases are TGTGCCAGCAGTTCCAACAGGGTTTATAGCAATCAGCCCCAGCATTTT. V usage is TRBV27 and J usage is TRBJ1-5; TRBD1 is a possible D gene (6 bases). Trimming removed 4 bases at V and 0 bases at J, with 13 bases between. Germline-derived CDR1 and CDR2 are MNHEY and SMNVEV (reference sequence). The CDR3 consists of 16 residues.

This clone has only a few counts. The gene calls are TRBV7-3 and TRBJ2-2; TRBD1 matches at 8 bases. This CDR3 has 16 residues. CDR1 is SGHTA, CDR2 FQGTGA, per germline. The J segment lost 1 base and the V segment lost 3 bases, leaving 4 bases of the junction unmatched. CDR3 sequence (DNA): TGTGCCAGCAGCTTGCAGGGGGCCATGAACACCGGGGAGCTGTTTTTT. It specifies CASSLQGAMNTGELFF.

The chain employs TRBV5-1 and TRBJ2-3; TRBD2 agrees at 7 bases. J gave up 0 bases and V 4 bases, and 5 bases lay outside the gene matches. The CDR3 spans 15 residues. The germline gives CDR1 SGHRS, CDR2 YFSETQ. The CDR3 sequence is CASSQGAGSTDTQYF. The CDR3 DNA is TGCGCCAGCAGCCAGGGAGCGGGGAGCACAGATACGCAGTATTTT.

The J gene is TRBJ1-5, the V gene TRBV28; tentatively, D is TRBD1 (5 bases). The length of the CDR3 is 12 residues. V shed 4 bases and J shed 7 bases, with 8 bases lying between them. Germline CDR1 is MDHEN and CDR2 is SYDVKM. CDR3 residues: CASSWGRQPQHF. CDR3 nucleotides: TGTGCCAGCAGTTGGGGCAGGCAGCCCCAGCATTTT.

The chain is built from TRBV6-5 and TRBJ1-6; 8 bases agree with TRBD1. V lost 8 bases to trimming and J lost 5 bases; unmatched junction nucleotides: 5. From germline, CDR1 is MNHEY and CDR2 SVGAGI. This CDR3 has 14 amino acids. In nucleotides, the CDR3 is TGTGCCAGCCGCAGGGGGCTGGATAATTCACCCCTCCACTTT. Translating it yields CASRRGLDNSPLHF.

This clone has just a few counts. The chain couples TRBV29-1 to TRBJ2-1, with 10 nucleotides matching TRBD1. V shed 7 bases and J 5 bases; nucleotides not matched to a gene: 8. The CDR3 is 14 amino acids. The germline CDR1 and CDR2 sequences are SQVTM and ANQGSEA. The CDR3 DNA sequence: TGCAGCGCCCGGGGACAGGGGTGGCACAATGAGCAGTTCTTC. It yields the protein CSARGQGWHNEQFF.

This chain connects TRBV7-2 to TRBJ2-7; maybe TRBD1 (5 bases). V gave up 4 bases and J gave up 5 bases, with 18 bases separating them. The CDR3 has 15 amino acids. The germline CDR1 and CDR2 sequences are SGHTA and FQGNSA. The CDR3 nucleotides are TGTGCCAGCAGCTCCCAGTTCCCTAGGGGCCACGAGCAGTACTTC. It codes for CASSSQFPRGHEQYF.

The chain uses TRBV5-5 and TRBJ1-2, with 7 bases identical to TRBD1. The CDR3 runs to 18 residues. The junction had 20 bases not matched to a gene; V was cut back by 5 bases and J by 4 bases. Germline CDR1 SGHKS, CDR2 YYEKEE (reference sequence). CDR3 nucleotide sequence: TGTGCCAGCAGTCCCACCCGGGACAGTGCCCCTAACGTCTATGGCTACACCTTC. Translated: CASSPTRDSAPNVYGYTF.

The V call is TRBV11-2, the J call TRBJ2-3; TRBD2 matches at 11 bases. The V segment lost 5 bases and the J segment 6 bases; nucleotides outside the gene matches: 4. Germline V lookup: CDR1 SGHAT, CDR2 FQNNGV. The CDR3 totals 14 residues. CDR3 protein: CASSPTSGADTQYF. CDR3 DNA sequence: TGTGCCAGCAGCCCGACTAGCGGGGCCGATACGCAGTATTTT.

The chain carries TRBV7-9 and TRBJ2-5; D is unresolved. This CDR3 contains 13 residues. Trimming pared 3 bases from V and 4 bases from J, leaving 9 bases between. Per the germline V gene, CDR1 is SEHNR and CDR2 is FQNEAQ (reference sequence). Written as DNA, the CDR3 is TGTGCCAGCAGCTTTGGGCCCCCAGAGACCCAGTACTTC. Protein: CASSFGPPETQYF.

The J gene is TRBJ2-5, the V gene TRBV7-2; D unresolved. Deletions cut 1 base from V and 2 bases from J, with 11 bases between. In germline, CDR1 is SGHTA, CDR2 FQGNSA. The CDR3 consists of 15 residues. The CDR3 DNA sequence: TGTGCCAGCAGCTTAGGAGCGAAAGGGCAAGAGACCCAGTACTTC. Its protein is CASSLGAKGQETQYF.

The chain uses TRBV7-9 and TRBJ2-5; TRBD1 is a possible D gene (6 bases). V lost 5 bases and J 5 bases, leaving 12 bases between the germline ends. From germline, CDR1 is SEHNR and CDR2 FQNEAQ (reference sequence). The length of the CDR3 is 13 residues. CDR3 nucleotides: TGTGCCAGCAGCCACAGGGCCGGGGAGACCCAGTACTTC. Its translation is CASSHRAGETQYF.

The genes are TRBV11-3 and TRBJ2-2; a weak D match, TRBD2 (6 bases). Looked up from germline, CDR1 is SGHNT and CDR2 is YENEEA. The CDR3 runs to 14 residues. Trimming cost V 1 base and J 6 bases, with 9 bases left between them. CDR3 sequence reads: CASSLGEAAGELFF. As DNA, the CDR3 is TGTGCCAGCAGCTTAGGGGAGGCGGCCGGGGAGCTGTTTTTT.